This T cell receptor beta chain emerged from a study of T cells after yellow fever vaccination. From the 5' RACE reads, TCRdb called clonotypes with MiXCR, one entry per CDR3 protein. The table lists about 630,000 distinct CDR3 sequences, 9% to 15% of them singletons. In the case of this clonotype: The antigen is undetermined.

Broader study findings: From the bulk population, abundant clonotypes could contaminate and appear within FACS-sorted repertoires.

The CDR3 loop spans 17 amino acids. V was trimmed by 0 bases and J by 2 bases, leaving 15 bases between them. Looked up from germline, CDR1 is SGDLS and CDR2 is YYNGEE. This sequence joins TRBV9 and TRBJ2-1, with no clear D. The receptor comes from a man aged 25 to 45 who received the YFV17D yellow fever vaccine. Sample: PBMCs, taken on the day of the yellow fever booster vaccination. CDR3 sequence reads: CASSVERAGWAYNEQFF. Here the CDR3 DNA reads TGTGCCAGCAGCGTAGAAAGGGCAGGATGGGCCTACAATGAGCAGTTCTTC.